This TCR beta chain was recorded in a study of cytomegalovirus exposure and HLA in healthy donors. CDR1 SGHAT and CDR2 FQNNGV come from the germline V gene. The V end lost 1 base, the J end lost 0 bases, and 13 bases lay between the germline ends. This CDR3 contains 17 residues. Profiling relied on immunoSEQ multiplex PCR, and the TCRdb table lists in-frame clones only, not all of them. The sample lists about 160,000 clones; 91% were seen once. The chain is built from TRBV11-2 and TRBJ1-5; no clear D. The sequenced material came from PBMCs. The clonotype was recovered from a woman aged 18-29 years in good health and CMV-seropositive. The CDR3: CASSLGHLDYSNQPQHF. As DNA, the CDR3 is TGTGCCAGCAGCTTAGGACACCTCGACTATAGCAATCAGCCCCAGCATTTT.